The present T cell receptor beta chain was sequenced within a study of response to subunit inactivated influenza vaccine. Study-level findings and limits: It was the authors' suggestion that each seasonal influenza vaccination recruits few new T cells.

The CDR3 length is 17 residues. Germline V lookup: CDR1 DFQATT, CDR2 SNEGSKA (reference sequence). J gave up 3 bases and V 1 base, and 7 bases lay outside the gene matches. On this clonotype: The antigen is not known.

TCRdb itself ran the RT-PCR reads through MiXCR, one entry per CDR3 protein. The sample has 600,000 to 850,000 distinct CDR3 sequences, 13% to 15% seen once; the top ten hold 7.5% to 8%. The chain links TRBV20-1 to TRBJ2-7; 15 bases match TRBD2. Sample: PBMCs from blood, taken 14 to 15 days before vaccination. This sequence originates from a man aged 50 or older who received an inactivated influenza vaccine. The CDR3 loop reads CSARGPGLAGGYYEQYF. In DNA form, the CDR3 reads TGCAGTGCTAGAGGCCCCGGACTAGCGGGGGGGTACTACGAGCAGTACTTC.